These T cell receptor beta chains were read from a single sample in a study of T cell repertoires in aging, cancer and after chemotherapy. One entry per CDR3 protein, called by TCRdb with MiXCR from the multiplex PCR reads. The repertoire holds about 2,000 distinct CDR3 sequences, with 31% as singletons. The sample consisted of blood. The receptors were sampled from a human donor in good health. Both conserved end residues are part of each CDR3. The D gene is left open where the match is weak. Rows give clone size only sometimes, using once, few, many, or a class for an expanded clone.

v_gene	len	j_gene	abundance	d_gene	CDR3aa	CDR3nt
TRBV2	16	TRBJ2-1	NA	TRBD2	CASSVSAGGFYNEQFF	TGTGCCAGCAGTGTGTCCGCGGGAGGTTTCTACAATGAGCAGTTCTTC
TRBV30	15	TRBJ2-7	large	TRBD2	CAWSELAGRTYEQYF	TGTGCCTGGAGTGAACTAGCGGGTCGTACCTACGAGCAGTACTTC
TRBV15	16	TRBJ2-7	few	TRBD1	CATSRDLVAGTGEQYF	TGTGCCACCAGCAGAGATCTGGTGGCAGGGACAGGGGAGCAGTACTTC
TRBV12-3/TRBV12-4	13	TRBJ2-7	NA	NA	CASKKGGTYEQYF	TGTGCCAGCAAAAAGGGCGGAACCTACGAGCAGTACTTC
TRBV19	16	TRBJ2-2	medium-sized	NA	CASSGAGITRSGELFF	TGTGCCAGTAGTGGGGCGGGGATAACTCGGAGCGGGGAGCTGTTTTTT
TRBV28	12	TRBJ1-2	NA	TRBD1	CASHLTGGGYTF	TGTGCCAGCCATTTGACAGGGGGCGGCTACACCTTC
TRBV7-6	16	TRBJ2-1	NA	NA	CASSLSSGHSYNEQFF	TGTGCCAGCAGCTTAAGCAGCGGCCACTCCTACAATGAGCAGTTCTTC
TRBV7-9	10	TRBJ1-2	NA	TRBD1	CASNTGDPTF	TGTGCCAGCAACACAGGGGATCCCACCTTC
TRBV5-4	15	TRBJ1-2	NA	TRBD1	CASSSAGTGGRGYTF	TGTGCCAGCAGCTCTGCCGGGACAGGAGGAAGAGGCTACACCTTC
TRBV10-3	16	TRBJ2-2	few	TRBD2	CAISGSTSGESGELFF	TGTGCCATCAGCGGTTCGACTAGCGGGGAGAGCGGGGAGCTGTTTTTT
TRBV7-2	15	TRBJ2-2	few	NA	CASSPRTANTGELFF	TGTGCCAGCAGCCCGCGGACAGCCAACACCGGGGAGCTGTTTTTT
TRBV20-1	11	TRBJ2-7	few	NA	CSARRLNEQYF	TGCAGTGCTAGGCGTCTAAACGAGCAGTACTTC
TRBV19	14	TRBJ2-7	NA	NA	CASKEAVASYEQYF	TGTGCCAGTAAGGAGGCGGTTGCCTCCTACGAGCAGTACTTC
TRBV7-9	14	TRBJ2-2	few	NA	CASSPGQNTGELFF	TGTGCCAGCAGCCCGGGACAGAACACCGGGGAGCTGTTTTTT
TRBV6-2/TRBV6-3	16	TRBJ2-2	few	NA	CASSYDPRGVPGELFF	TGTGCCAGCAGTTACGACCCGAGAGGGGTCCCCGGGGAGCTGTTTTTT
TRBV20-1	15	TRBJ2-5	NA	TRBD2	CSARGLAGGGETQYF	TGCAGTGCTAGGGGACTAGCGGGAGGAGGGGAGACCCAGTACTTC
TRBV6-4	14	TRBJ1-2	NA	TRBD1	CASSPSGDRDGYTF	TGTGCCAGCAGTCCATCGGGGGACAGGGACGGCTACACCTTC
TRBV29-1	14	TRBJ2-3	large	TRBD1	CSVGVGGWTDTQYF	TGCAGCGTTGGGGTAGGGGGCTGGACAGATACGCAGTATTTT
TRBV27	14	TRBJ2-5	few	NA	CASSLKGAGETQYF	TGTGCCAGCAGTTTAAAGGGGGCGGGGGAGACCCAGTACTTC
TRBV7-9	12	TRBJ2-7	few	NA	CASSLGVGEQYF	TGTGCCAGCAGCTTAGGGGTGGGGGAGCAGTACTTC
TRBV30	15	TRBJ1-2	NA	NA	CAWFPAGHSRSGYTF	TGTGCCTGGTTTCCCGCGGGACATTCCCGATCTGGCTACACCTTC
TRBV27	18	TRBJ2-1	NA	TRBD1	CASSRRDRGLLAGNEQFF	TGTGCCAGCAGTAGAAGGGACAGGGGGCTCCTAGCGGGAAATGAGCAGTTCTTC
TRBV12-3/TRBV12-4	15	TRBJ2-5	NA	TRBD2	CASSLAGGTGETQYF	TGTGCCAGCAGTCTAGCGGGAGGAACCGGGGAGACCCAGTACTTC
TRBV7-2	13	TRBJ2-7	few	NA	CASSFGQIYEQYF	TGTGCCAGCAGCTTCGGTCAGATCTACGAGCAGTACTTC
TRBV7-6	15	TRBJ2-5	NA	NA	CATRGGAGVRETQYF	TGTGCCACCAGAGGGGGGGCGGGAGTACGGGAGACCCAGTACTTC
TRBV5-1	14	TRBJ2-7	once	NA	CASTPEGSPYEQYF	TGCGCCAGCACCCCGGAGGGCAGCCCCTACGAGCAGTACTTC
TRBV7-2	14	TRBJ2-5	once	TRBD2	CASSPPGRQETQYF	TGTGCCAGCAGCCCCCCCGGGAGGCAAGAGACCCAGTACTTC
TRBV12-3/TRBV12-4	15	TRBJ2-4	NA	NA	CASRSGLGGYNEQYF	TGTGCCAGCAGGTCTGGACTAGGGGGCTACAATGAGCAGTACTTC
TRBV20-1	10	TRBJ2-7	NA	NA	CSAQEREQYF	TGCAGTGCTCAGGAGAGGGAGCAGTACTTC
TRBV5-1	14	TRBJ2-1	NA	NA	CASSEGTSLGEQFF	TGCGCCAGCAGCGAGGGAACTAGCTTAGGCGAGCAGTTCTTC
TRBV12-3/TRBV12-4	17	TRBJ2-6	NA	NA	CASSFNSRGSGANVLTF	TGTGCCAGCAGTTTCAACTCCAGGGGCTCTGGGGCCAACGTCCTGACTTTC
TRBV18	14	TRBJ1-1	few	NA	CASSPVELNTEAFF	TGTGCCAGCTCACCAGTAGAATTGAACACTGAAGCTTTCTTT
TRBV7-6	13	TRBJ2-5	medium-sized	NA	CASRSSRAGTQYF	TGTGCCAGCAGGTCCTCTAGGGCAGGGACCCAGTACTTC
TRBV5-6	15	TRBJ1-6	NA	TRBD1	CASSQGGTELSPLHF	TGTGCCAGCAGCCAAGGTGGGACAGAGCTTTCACCCCTCCACTTT
TRBV5-4	13	TRBJ1-2	NA	NA	CASSPWGGYGYTF	TGTGCCAGCAGCCCGTGGGGGGGATATGGCTACACCTTC
TRBV7-9	16	TRBJ1-5	once	NA	CASSWGTGGGNQPQHF	TGTGCCAGCAGCTGGGGAACCGGGGGAGGGAATCAGCCCCAGCATTTT
TRBV5-1	18	TRBJ2-1	NA	TRBD2	CASSLELAGVRRPNEQFF	TGTGCCAGCAGCTTGGAGCTAGCGGGAGTCCGCCGCCCCAATGAGCAGTTCTTC
TRBV18	16	TRBJ1-2	NA	NA	CASSPVTQGSNYGYTF	TGTGCCAGCTCACCAGTTACGCAGGGGTCTAACTATGGCTACACCTTC
TRBV5-4	16	TRBJ1-6	NA	TRBD1	CASSLDRGRINSPLHF	TGTGCCAGCAGCTTGGACAGGGGGCGCATTAATTCACCCCTCCACTTT
TRBV12-3/TRBV12-4	13	TRBJ1-1	NA	TRBD1	CASSPGGSTEAFF	TGTGCCAGCAGTCCAGGGGGGAGCACTGAAGCTTTCTTT
TRBV30	12	TRBJ2-7	NA	TRBD2	CARSGGPYEQYF	TGTGCCAGGAGCGGGGGTCCCTACGAGCAGTACTTC
TRBV27	13	TRBJ2-4	few	TRBD1	CASWTGGENIQYF	TGTGCCAGCTGGACAGGGGGCGAAAACATTCAGTACTTC
TRBV7-9	15	TRBJ1-4	NA	TRBD1	CASSPSVTGGEKLFF	TGTGCCAGCAGCCCCAGTGTGACAGGGGGCGAAAAACTGTTTTTT
TRBV6-1	14	TRBJ1-4	NA	NA	CASSEGGGHEKLFF	TGTGCCAGCAGTGAAGGGGGAGGTCACGAAAAACTGTTTTTT
TRBV27	15	TRBJ1-5	NA	NA	CASSSTPFSNQPQHF	TGTGCCAGCAGTTCGACCCCTTTTAGCAATCAGCCCCAGCATTTT
TRBV6-5	16	TRBJ2-6	NA	NA	CASSYGLSSGDNVLTF	TGTGCCAGCAGTTATGGACTAAGCTCTGGGGACAACGTCCTGACTTTC
TRBV29-1	14	TRBJ2-1	large	TRBD2	CSDITSGRYNEQFF	TGCAGCGACATCACTAGCGGGCGCTACAATGAGCAGTTCTTC
TRBV10-2	14	TRBJ2-2	NA	NA	CASMRGGDTGELFF	TGCGCCAGCATGCGGGGCGGGGACACCGGGGAGCTGTTTTTT
TRBV29-1	12	TRBJ2-4	NA	TRBD2	CSAGTSGSIQYF	TGCAGCGCCGGGACTAGCGGGAGTATTCAGTACTTC
TRBV7-9	20	TRBJ2-1	medium-sized	TRBD2	CASSLTARLPTSGIPNEQFF	TGTGCCAGCAGCTTGACTGCCAGGCTTCCGACTAGCGGGATTCCCAATGAGCAGTTCTTC
TRBV5-4	15	TRBJ2-6	NA	NA	CASRPSRSGANVLTF	TGTGCCAGCAGACCCTCGCGGTCCGGGGCCAACGTCCTGACTTTC
TRBV19	15	TRBJ2-7	NA	TRBD1	CASSPGTGVPYEQYF	TGTGCCAGTAGCCCCGGGACAGGGGTGCCCTACGAGCAGTACTTC